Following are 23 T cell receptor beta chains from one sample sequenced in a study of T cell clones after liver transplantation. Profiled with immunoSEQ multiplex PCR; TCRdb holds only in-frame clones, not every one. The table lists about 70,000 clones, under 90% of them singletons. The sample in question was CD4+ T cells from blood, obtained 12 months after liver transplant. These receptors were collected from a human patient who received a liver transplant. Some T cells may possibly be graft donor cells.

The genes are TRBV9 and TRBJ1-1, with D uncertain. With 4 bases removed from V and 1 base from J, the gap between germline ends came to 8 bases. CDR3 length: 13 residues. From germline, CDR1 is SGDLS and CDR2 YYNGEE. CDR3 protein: CASSSGPNTEAFF. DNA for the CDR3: TGTGCCAGCAGCTCTGGTCCGAACACTGAAGCTTTCTTT.

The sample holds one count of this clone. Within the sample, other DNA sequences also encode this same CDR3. Here the CDR3 DNA reads TGCGCCAGCAGCCCCGGGACAGGGTATGAAAAACTGTTTTTT. It codes for CASSPGTGYEKLFF. The gene calls are TRBV5-1 and TRBJ1-4; 9 nucleotides align to TRBD1. Germline V gene data show CDR1 as SGHRS and CDR2 as YFSETQ. The CDR3 runs 14 residues. V was clipped by 4 bases and J by 6 bases; unmatched bases: 4.

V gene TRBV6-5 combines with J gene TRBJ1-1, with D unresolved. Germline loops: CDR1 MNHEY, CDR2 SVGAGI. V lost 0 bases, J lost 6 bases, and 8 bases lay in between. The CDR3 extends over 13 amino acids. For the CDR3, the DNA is TGTGCCAGCAGTTACTCCAAGTGGGCTGAAGCTTTCTTT. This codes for CASSYSKWAEAFF.

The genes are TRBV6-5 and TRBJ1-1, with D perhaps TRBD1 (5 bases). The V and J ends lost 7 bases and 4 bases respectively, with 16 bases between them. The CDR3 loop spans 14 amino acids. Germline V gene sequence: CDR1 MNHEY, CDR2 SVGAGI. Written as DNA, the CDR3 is TGTGCCAGCAAGCTAGGGGATTTGGGCACTGAAGCTTTCTTT. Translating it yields CASKLGDLGTEAFF.

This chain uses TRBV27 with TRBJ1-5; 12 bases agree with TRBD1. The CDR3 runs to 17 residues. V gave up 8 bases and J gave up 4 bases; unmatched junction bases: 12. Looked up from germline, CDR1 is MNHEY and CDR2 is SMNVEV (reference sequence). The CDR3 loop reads CASFPGQGAVINQPQHF. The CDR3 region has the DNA TGTGCCAGCTTTCCGGGACAGGGGGCAGTTATAAATCAGCCCCAGCATTTT.

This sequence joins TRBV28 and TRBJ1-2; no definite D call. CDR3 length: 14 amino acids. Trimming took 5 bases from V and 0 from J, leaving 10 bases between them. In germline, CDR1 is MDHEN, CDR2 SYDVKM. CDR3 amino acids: CASSPGSANYGYTF. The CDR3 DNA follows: TGTGCCAGCAGTCCCGGAAGTGCTAACTATGGCTACACCTTC.

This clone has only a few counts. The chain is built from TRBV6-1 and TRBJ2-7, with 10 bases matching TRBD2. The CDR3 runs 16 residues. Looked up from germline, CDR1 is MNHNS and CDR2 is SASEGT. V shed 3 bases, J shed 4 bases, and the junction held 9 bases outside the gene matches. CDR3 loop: CASSDLGASGSYEQYF. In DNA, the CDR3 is TGTGCCAGCAGTGACCTTGGGGCTAGCGGGAGTTACGAGCAGTACTTC.

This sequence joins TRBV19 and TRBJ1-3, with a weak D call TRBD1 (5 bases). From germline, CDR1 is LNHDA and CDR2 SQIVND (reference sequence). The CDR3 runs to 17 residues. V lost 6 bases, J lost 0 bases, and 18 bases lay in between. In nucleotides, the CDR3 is TGTGCCAGTAGAAATCCGGGGGTCGGAGGCTCTGGAAACACCATATATTTT. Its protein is CASRNPGVGGSGNTIYF. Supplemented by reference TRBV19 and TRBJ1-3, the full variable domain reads DGGITQSPKYLFRKEGQNVTLSCEQNLNHDAMYWYRQDPGQGLRLIYYSQIVNDFQKGDIAEGYSVSREKKESFPLTVTSAQKNPTAFYLCASRNPGVGGSGNTIYFGEGSWLTVV.

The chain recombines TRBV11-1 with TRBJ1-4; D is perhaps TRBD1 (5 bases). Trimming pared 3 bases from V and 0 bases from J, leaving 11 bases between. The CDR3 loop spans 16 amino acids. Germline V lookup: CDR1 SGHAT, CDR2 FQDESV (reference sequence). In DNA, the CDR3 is TGTGCCAGCAGCTTGGGCAGGGCAGCAACTAATGAAAAACTGTTTTTT. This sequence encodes CASSLGRAATNEKLFF.

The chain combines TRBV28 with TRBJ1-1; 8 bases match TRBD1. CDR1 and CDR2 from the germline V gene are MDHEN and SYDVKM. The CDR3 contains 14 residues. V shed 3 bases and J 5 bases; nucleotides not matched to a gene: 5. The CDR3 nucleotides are TGTGCCAGCAGTTTCTTCACAGGGGGGACTGAAGCTTTCTTT. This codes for CASSFFTGGTEAFF. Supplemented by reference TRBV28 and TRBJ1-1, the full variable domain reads DVKVTQSSRYLVKRTGEKVFLECVQDMDHENMFWYRQDPGLGLRLIYFSYDVKMKEKGDIPEGYSVSREKKERFSLILESASTNQTSMYLCASSFFTGGTEAFFGQGTRLTVV.

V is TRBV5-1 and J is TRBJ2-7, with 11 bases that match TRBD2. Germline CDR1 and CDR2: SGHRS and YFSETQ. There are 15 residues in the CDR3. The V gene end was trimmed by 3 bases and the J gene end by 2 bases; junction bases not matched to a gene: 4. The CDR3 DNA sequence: TGCGCCAGCAGCTCGGGACTAGCGGTTCCCTACGAGCAGTACTTC. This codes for CASSSGLAVPYEQYF.

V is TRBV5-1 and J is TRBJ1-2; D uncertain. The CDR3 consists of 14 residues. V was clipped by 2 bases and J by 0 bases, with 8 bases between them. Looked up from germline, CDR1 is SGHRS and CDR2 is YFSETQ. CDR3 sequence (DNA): TGCGCCAGCAGCTTAGACACACCTAACTATGGCTACACCTTC. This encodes CASSLDTPNYGYTF.

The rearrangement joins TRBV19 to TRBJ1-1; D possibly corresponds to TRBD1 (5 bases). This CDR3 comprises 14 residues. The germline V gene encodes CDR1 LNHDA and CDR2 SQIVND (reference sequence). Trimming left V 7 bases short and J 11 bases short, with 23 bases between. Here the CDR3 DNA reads TGTGCCAGTACCCCCTCCTACAGGTCCCCCTCGGCTTTCTTT. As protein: CASTPSYRSPSAFF.

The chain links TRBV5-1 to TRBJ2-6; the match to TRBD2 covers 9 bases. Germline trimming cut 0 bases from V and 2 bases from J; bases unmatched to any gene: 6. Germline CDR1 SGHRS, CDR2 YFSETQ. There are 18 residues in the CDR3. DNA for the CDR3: TGCGCCAGCAGCTTGGTAGCGGGAGTAGGTACTGGGGCCAACGTCCTGACTTTC. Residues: CASSLVAGVGTGANVLTF.

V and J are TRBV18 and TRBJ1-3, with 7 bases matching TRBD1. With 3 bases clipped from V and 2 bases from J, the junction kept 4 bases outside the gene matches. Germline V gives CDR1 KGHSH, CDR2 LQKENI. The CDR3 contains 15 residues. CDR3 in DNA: TGTGCCAGCTCACCGACAGGGACCGCTGGAAACACCATATATTTT. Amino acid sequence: CASSPTGTAGNTIYF.

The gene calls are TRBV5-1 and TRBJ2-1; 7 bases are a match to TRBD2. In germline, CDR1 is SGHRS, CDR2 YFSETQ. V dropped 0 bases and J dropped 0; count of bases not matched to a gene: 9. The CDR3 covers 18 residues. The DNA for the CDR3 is TGCGCCAGCAGCTTGGCAAGCGGGATATTAGGCTCCTACAATGAGCAGTTCTTC. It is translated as CASSLASGILGSYNEQFF.

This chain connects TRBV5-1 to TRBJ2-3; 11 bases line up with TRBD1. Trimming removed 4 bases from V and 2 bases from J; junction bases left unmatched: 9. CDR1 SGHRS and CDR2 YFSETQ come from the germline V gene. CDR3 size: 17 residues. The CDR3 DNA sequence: TGCGCCAGCAGCCAAGGGACAGGGGGAAGGTACACAGATACGCAGTATTTT. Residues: CASSQGTGGRYTDTQYF.

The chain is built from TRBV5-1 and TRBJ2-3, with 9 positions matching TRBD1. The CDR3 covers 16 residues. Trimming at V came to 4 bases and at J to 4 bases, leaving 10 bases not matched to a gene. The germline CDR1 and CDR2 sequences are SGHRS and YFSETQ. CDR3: CASSTLTGGVSDTQYF. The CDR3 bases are TGCGCCAGCAGCACACTGACAGGGGGAGTATCAGATACGCAGTATTTT.

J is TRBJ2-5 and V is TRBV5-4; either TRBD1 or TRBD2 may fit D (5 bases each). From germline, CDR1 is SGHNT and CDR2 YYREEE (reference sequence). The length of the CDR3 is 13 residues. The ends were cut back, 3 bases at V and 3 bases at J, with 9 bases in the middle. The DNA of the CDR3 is TGTGCCAGCAGCTACGGGACCGAAGAGACCCAGTACTTC. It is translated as CASSYGTEETQYF.

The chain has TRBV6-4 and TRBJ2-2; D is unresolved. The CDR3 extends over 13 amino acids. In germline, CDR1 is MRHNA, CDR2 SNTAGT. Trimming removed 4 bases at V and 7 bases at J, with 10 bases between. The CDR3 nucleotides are TGTGCCAGCAGTGTTACTCATAGCGGGGAGCTGTTTTTT. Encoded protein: CASSVTHSGELFF.

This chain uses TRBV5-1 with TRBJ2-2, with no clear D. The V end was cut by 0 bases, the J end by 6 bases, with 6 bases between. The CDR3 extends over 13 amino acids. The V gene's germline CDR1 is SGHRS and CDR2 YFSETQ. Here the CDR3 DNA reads TGCGCCAGCAGCTTGGACTCATCCGGGGAGCTGTTTTTT. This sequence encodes CASSLDSSGELFF.

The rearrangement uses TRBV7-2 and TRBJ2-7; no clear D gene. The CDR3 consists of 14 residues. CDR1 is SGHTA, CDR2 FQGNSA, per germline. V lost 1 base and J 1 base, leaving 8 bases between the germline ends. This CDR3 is CASSLEGPSYEQYF. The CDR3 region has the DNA TGTGCCAGCAGCTTAGAGGGCCCGTCCTACGAGCAGTACTTC.

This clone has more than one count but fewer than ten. The CDR3 DNA reads as TGTGCCAGCAGCTTGGATGGGGGTGGCTATGGCTACACCTTC. This codes for CASSLDGGGYGYTF. The chain is built from TRBV5-4 and TRBJ1-2, with D maybe TRBD1 (5 bases). Trimming shortened V by 0 bases and J by 4 bases, and 10 bases separated the two germline ends. The CDR3 sequence is 14 residues long. CDR1 is SGHNT, CDR2 YYREEE, per germline (reference sequence).